This T cell receptor (beta chain) was found in a study of T cell repertoires in cytomegalovirus infection. Overall study context: CMV epitopes in the study were HLA-C-restricted (recently identified) and HLA-B-restricted (well studied). CMV infection together with matching HLA type was indicated by public TCR beta signatures.

Germline V gene data show CDR1 as MNHEY and CDR2 as SVGAGI. V lost 3 bases to trimming and J lost 3 bases; unmatched junction nucleotides: 9. CDR3 size: 16 residues. Worth noting for this clonotype: Its antigen is unidentified.

Study conclusions and caveats: Dominating the ex vivo response were TCR beta clonotypes that were CMV-specific and HLA-C-restricted.

Via MiXCR, TCRdb re-called the reads, giving one row per CDR3 protein. The sample consists of 570,000 or so distinct CDR3 sequences, under 45% of them appearing once. The clonotype was recovered from a human donor in good health (CMV status not recorded). Some clones in this sample may be carry-over from other donors' samples. Material: cultured PBMCs, obtained from culture after CMV antigen stimulation. This sequence joins TRBV6-5 and TRBJ2-3; TRBD1 matches 7 bases. CDR3 DNA: TGTGCCAGCAGTTATACCCGGTCGACAGGGACAGATACGCAGTATTTT. Protein product: CASSYTRSTGTDTQYF.